The present TCR beta chain was sequenced within a study of cytomegalovirus exposure and HLA in healthy donors. V shed 1 base and J shed 4 bases, with 17 bases lying between them. Germline loops: CDR1 SGHTA, CDR2 FQGNSA. CDR3 length: 16 amino acids. The PCR employed 60 Vbeta primers together with 13 Jbeta primers. The protocol was immunoSEQ multiplex PCR, while the TCRdb copy is restricted to in-frame clones and leaves out a portion. Here the sample table reports about 58,000 clones. V usage is TRBV7-2 and J usage is TRBJ2-7; a weak D match, TRBD1 (5 bases). This sequence was found in a young woman in good health and CMV-seronegative. Sequencing input: PBMCs. The CDR3 sequence: CASSLGRFQGSYEQYF. For the CDR3, the DNA is TGTGCCAGCAGCTTAGGCCGGTTCCAGGGTAGTTACGAGCAGTACTTC.